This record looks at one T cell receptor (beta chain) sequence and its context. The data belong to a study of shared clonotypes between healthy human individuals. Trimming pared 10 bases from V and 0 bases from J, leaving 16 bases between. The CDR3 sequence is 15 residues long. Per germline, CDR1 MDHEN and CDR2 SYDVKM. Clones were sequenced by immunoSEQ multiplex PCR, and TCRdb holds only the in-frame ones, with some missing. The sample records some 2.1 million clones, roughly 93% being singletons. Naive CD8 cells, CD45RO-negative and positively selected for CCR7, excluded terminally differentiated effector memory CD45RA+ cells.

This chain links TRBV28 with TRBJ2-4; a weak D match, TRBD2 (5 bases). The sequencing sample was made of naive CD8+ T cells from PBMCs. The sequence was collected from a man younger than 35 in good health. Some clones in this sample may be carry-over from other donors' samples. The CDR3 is CATTPAGLAKNIQYF. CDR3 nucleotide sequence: TGTGCCACCACCCCAGCCGGACTAGCCAAAAACATTCAGTACTTC. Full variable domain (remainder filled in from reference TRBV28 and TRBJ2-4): DVKVTQSSRYLVKRTGEKVFLECVQDMDHENMFWYRQDPGLGLRLIYFSYDVKMKEKGDIPEGYSVSREKKERFSLILESASTNQTSMYLCATTPAGLAKNIQYFGAGTRLSVL.